This T cell receptor beta chain was captured by sequencing in a study of shared clonotypes between healthy human individuals (TCRdb year 2020). Background for the entire study: A few men and a couple of women, aged 18 to 49 years, made up the cohort. To increase sequencing depth and limit assay-specific biases, different laboratories used diverse techniques to prepare libraries and sequence TCR repertoires. For each donor, CD4 naive and CD4 memory were each given three plates, CD8 naive was given two plates, and CD8 memory was given one plate. To estimate repertoire size and how much clonotype sharing occurs between individuals, the study deeply sequenced the blood TCR repertoires of 5 or 6 healthy adults. Per donor, leukapheresis produced somewhere between about 0.8 and 9 billion PBMCs. Results the study describes overall, beyond this receptor: Clonotypes shared by all four sorted-subset donors showed higher generation probabilities than non-shared clonotypes. Pairwise subsampling indicated that sequencing depth was expected to affect the degree of clonotype sharing among donors. Naive subsets generally had larger estimated clonotype richness than memory subsets. The genetic and exposure-history diversity represented was limited by the small number of donors. Sampling was restricted to blood, and TCR repertoires in tissues likely differ from the TCR repertoires found in blood. Even with the large sequencing depth, rarefaction of the sorted-subset datasets indicated that sequencing was incomplete. Sharing across a few donors was observed for approximately 5% of naive CD4, over 3% of naive CD8, over 2% of memory CD4, and roughly 0.4% of memory CD8 clonotypes.

Using the deep immunoSEQ assay, TCR CDR3 regions were amplified from genomic DNA by multiplex PCR. For each cell subset, the extracted genomic DNA was distributed evenly across all wells of several immunoSEQ 96-well plates, and each plate served as one replicate. Each replicate PCR for sorted subsets received 150 to 250 ng genomic DNA, equal to tens of thousands of T cell genomes. The purified libraries were quantified using a Qubit 3.0 fluorometer, sized with a Bioanalyzer 2100, and then quantified again using the KAPA Library Quantification kit. A separate single-read 150-cycle Illumina NextSeq 550 flow cell was used to sequence each immunoSEQ 96-well plate. Per the original workflow: Because the immunoSEQ output included only junctional sequences and no quality scores, the filtering could not be the same as the filtering used for full-length reads. To assign V/J genes and CDR3, sequences were annotated against IMGT germline references using PyIR, a Python wrapper for IgBLAST v1.9. Reads with weak V/J assignments (E-value above 1e-6), missing CDR3, stop codons, out-of-frame junctions, or ambiguous translated residues were removed. V3J clonotypes were defined as sequences sharing the same inferred V gene, J gene, and CDR3 amino acid sequence. The percentage overlap between two repertoires was calculated by dividing the number of shared unique clonotypes by the size of the smaller repertoire. Three approaches were used to assess repertoire richness: RTK rarefaction, the Chao1 estimator, and Recon v2.1 estimates of unobserved clonotypes. Generation probabilities for all TCRbeta clonotypes obtained by the gDNA method from several donors were computed using OLGA. In TCRdb, the immuneACCESS table is reduced to in-frame sequences with V and J assigned. These tables do not hold every clone; where another copy was compared, an unresolved V gene accounts for under half, and the others remain unexplained. V, J and clone size derive from that table, while D and trimming were established from the DNA sequence. The sample table contains millions of clones; only one count was recorded for roughly 94% of them. Jointly, the top ten make up about 0.13% of the sample.

Of note for this clone: The clone's antigen remains unknown. Base qualities are missing; no much larger clone stands one base away.

Looking up the germline V gene yields CDR1 SGHRS and CDR2 YFSETQ. Trimming takes 3 bases from V and 2 bases from J, and the germline ends sit 11 bases apart. From cysteine to phenylalanine, the CDR3 is 14 amino acids long. Only the CDR3 portion is preserved as DNA: 42 bases, with reading frame beginning at the first base. Donors were healthy HIV-negative adults with no recently reported acute infections or vaccinations. Every donor was a Caucasian adult living in Nashville, Tennessee, USA. Magnetic negative selection was used to enrich CD4+ T cells, after which naive cells were positively selected on CD45RA and the negative fraction became the memory subset. Blood was collected by leukapheresis, and PBMCs were isolated by Ficoll-Histopaque density gradient centrifugation and then cryopreserved in liquid nitrogen vapor phase. Purity and quantity of every magnetically sorted T cell population were checked by analytical flow cytometry. From each sorted fraction, genomic DNA was isolated and quantified by UV absorbance on a Nanodrop 2000c.

The sequence was collected from a man between 18 and 35 years old in good health. Sequences were obtained from naive CD4+ T cells sorted from blood. The cell subset or site label on this specimen signifies: CD45RA+ positively selected. The V and J segments used are TRBV5-1 and TRBJ2-5; the D segment might be TRBD1 or TRBD2, since each matches 5 bases. Read as DNA, the sequence is TGCGCCAGCAGCTCAGGGACGAGACAAGAGACCCAGTACTTC. Its translation is CASSSGTRQETQYF.